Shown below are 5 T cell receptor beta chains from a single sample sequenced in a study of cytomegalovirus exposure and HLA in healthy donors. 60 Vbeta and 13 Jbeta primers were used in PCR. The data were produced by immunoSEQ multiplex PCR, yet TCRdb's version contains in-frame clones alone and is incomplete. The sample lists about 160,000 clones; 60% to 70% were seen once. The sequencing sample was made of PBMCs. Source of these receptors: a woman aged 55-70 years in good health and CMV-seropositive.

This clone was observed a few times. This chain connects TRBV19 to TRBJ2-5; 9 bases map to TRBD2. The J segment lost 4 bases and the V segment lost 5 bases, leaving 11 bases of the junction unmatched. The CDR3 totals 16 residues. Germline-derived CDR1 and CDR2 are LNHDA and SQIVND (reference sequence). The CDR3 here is CASSGFGGGGLETQYF. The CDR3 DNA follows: TGTGCCAGTAGTGGGTTTGGCGGGGGGGGTTTAGAGACCCAGTACTTC. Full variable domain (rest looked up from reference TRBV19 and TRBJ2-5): DGGITQSPKYLFRKEGQNVTLSCEQNLNHDAMYWYRQDPGQGLRLIYYSQIVNDFQKGDIAEGYSVSREKKESFPLTVTSAQKNPTAFYLCASSGFGGGGLETQYFGPGTRLLVL.

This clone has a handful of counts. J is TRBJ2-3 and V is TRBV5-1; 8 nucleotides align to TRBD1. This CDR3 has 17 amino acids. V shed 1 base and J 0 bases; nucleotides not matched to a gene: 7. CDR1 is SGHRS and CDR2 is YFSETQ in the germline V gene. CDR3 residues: CASSLRQGTISTDTQYF. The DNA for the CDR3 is TGCGCCAGCAGCTTGAGACAGGGGACAATAAGCACAGATACGCAGTATTTT.

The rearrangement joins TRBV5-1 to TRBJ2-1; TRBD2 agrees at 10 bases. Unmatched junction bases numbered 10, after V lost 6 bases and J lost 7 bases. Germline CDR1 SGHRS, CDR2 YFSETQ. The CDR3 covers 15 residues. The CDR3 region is CASTRLAGRRNEQFF. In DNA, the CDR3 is TGCGCCAGCACCCGACTAGCGGGTCGACGGAATGAGCAGTTCTTC. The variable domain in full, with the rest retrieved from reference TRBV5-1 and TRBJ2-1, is KAGVTQTPRYLIKTRGQQVTLSCSPISGHRSVSWYQQTPGQGLQFLFEYFSETQRNKGNFPGRFSGRQFSNSRSEMNVSTLELGDSALYLCASTRLAGRRNEQFFGPGTRLTVL.

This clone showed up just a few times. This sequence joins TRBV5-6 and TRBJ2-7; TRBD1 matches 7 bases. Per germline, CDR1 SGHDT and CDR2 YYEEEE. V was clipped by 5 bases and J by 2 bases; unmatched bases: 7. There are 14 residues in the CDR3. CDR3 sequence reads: CASSFDRATYEQYF. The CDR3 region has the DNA TGTGCCAGCAGTTTCGACAGGGCTACCTACGAGCAGTACTTC. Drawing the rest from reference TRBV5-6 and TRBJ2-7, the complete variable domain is DAGVTQSPTHLIKTRGQQVTLRCSPKSGHDTVSWYQQALGQGPQFIFQYYEEEERQRGNFPDRFSGHQFPNYSSELNVNALLLGDSALYLCASSFDRATYEQYFGPGTRLTVT.

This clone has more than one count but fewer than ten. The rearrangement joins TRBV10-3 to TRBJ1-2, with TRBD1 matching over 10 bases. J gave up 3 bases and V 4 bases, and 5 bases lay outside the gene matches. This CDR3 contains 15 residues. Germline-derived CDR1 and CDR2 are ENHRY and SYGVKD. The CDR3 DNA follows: TGTGCCATCAGTGTGGGACAGGGGTTATACTATGGCTACACCTTC. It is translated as CAISVGQGLYYGYTF.